One sample yielded the 2 T cell receptor beta chains listed below, sequenced in a study of identical twins. TCRdb re-derived calls from the 5' RACE reads in MiXCR, one entry per CDR3 protein. The table includes 450,000 or so distinct CDR3 sequences, about 18% detected once. The sample consisted of naive T cells sorted from blood. These receptors were collected from a man aged 50-60 years in good health.

This clonotype showed up just a few times. The J gene is TRBJ2-4, the V gene TRBV28; 14 nucleotides line up with TRBD2. The CDR3 sequence is 17 residues long. Germline trimming cut 5 bases from V and 3 bases from J; bases unmatched to any gene: 6. Germline values: CDR1 MDHEN, CDR2 SYDVKM. Here the CDR3 reads CASSLLGLAGVKNIQYF. The CDR3 DNA is TGTGCCAGCAGTCTCCTGGGACTAGCGGGAGTCAAAAACATTCAGTACTTC.

This clonotype was seen a handful of times. The genes are TRBV6-1 and TRBJ1-2; 9 bases fit TRBD1. The CDR3 sequence is 15 residues long. Unmatched junction bases numbered 7, after V lost 6 bases and J lost 2 bases. CDR1 and CDR2 from the germline V gene are MNHNS and SASEGT. The CDR3 sequence is CASRGGDRANYGYTF. CDR3 sequence (DNA): TGTGCCAGCAGAGGAGGGGACAGGGCAAACTATGGCTACACCTTC.